The rows below give T cell receptor beta chains drawn from one sample of a study of identical twins. A single record per CDR3 protein comes from TCRdb applying MiXCR to the 5' RACE reads. This sample carries 550,000 to 800,000 distinct CDR3 sequences, roughly 7.2% of them seen once, and the ten largest clones take 1.5% to 2%. In addition, the sample was reused for a study of yellow fever vaccine responses in identical twins.

Sequencing was done on a sample of PBMCs. These receptors were collected from a woman aged 18-29 years in good health. The CDR3 runs from the conserved cysteine through the conserved F or W. D genes are given only for firm matches.

j_call,d_call,v_call,cdr3_aa
TRBJ1-1,NA,TRBV9,CASSTAVWTEAFF
TRBJ1-6,TRBD1,TRBV18,CASSPLGQGENSPLHF
TRBJ1-2,TRBD1,TRBV20-1,CSARALGPDRASNYGYTF
TRBJ2-3,TRBD2,TRBV20-1,CSARDPSGDTDTQYF
TRBJ2-1,TRBD1,TRBV3-1,CASSQGDRVELGQFF
TRBJ2-3,TRBD2,TRBV4-1,CASSRGTSGRVDTQYF
TRBJ1-2,TRBD1,TRBV2,CASSESGDRGLYGYTF
TRBJ2-7,NA,TRBV20-1,CSARGRSVRDEQYF
TRBJ1-1,TRBD1,TRBV20-1,CSARDHDRGSLNTEAFF
TRBJ2-7,TRBD2,TRBV12-3/TRBV12-4,CASSEVGQRGYEQYF
TRBJ1-1,NA,TRBV12-3/TRBV12-4,CASSSGQTEAFF
TRBJ2-1,TRBD2,TRBV20-1,CSAAGGAYNEQFF
TRBJ2-4,NA,TRBV15,CATSRDQGGLQSAKNIQYF
TRBJ1-1,NA,TRBV27,CASSYLAPRGVRWDTEAFF
TRBJ2-1,NA,TRBV19,CASSIFGGTTYNEQFF
TRBJ2-1,TRBD2,TRBV2,CASSLLAGVPWGQFF
TRBJ1-1,NA,TRBV20-1,CSAIRTANTEAFF
TRBJ2-1,NA,TRBV2,CASSAGTPRNEQFF
TRBJ2-4,TRBD1,TRBV5-1,CASSLGQGNSKNIQYF
TRBJ1-5,TRBD1,TRBV4-1,CASSQDDRAGNQPQHF
TRBJ1-5,NA,TRBV19,CASRGNQPQHF
TRBJ2-7,TRBD2,TRBV20-1,CSAALAGPYEQYF
TRBJ1-1,TRBD1,TRBV5-5,CASTWDRVNTEAFF
TRBJ2-1,NA,TRBV5-1,CASSLELWGAGEQFF
TRBJ2-1,NA,TRBV6-5,CASSWTGVSYNEQFF
TRBJ1-5,TRBD1,TRBV20-1,CSARAGQGNQPQHF
TRBJ2-5,TRBD2,TRBV5-1,CASSLTSGGIGETQYF
TRBJ1-1,TRBD1,TRBV20-1,CSAIRDRQNTEAFF
TRBJ2-7,TRBD2,TRBV16,CACSPAPASGRAYFYEQYF
TRBJ2-7,TRBD1,TRBV20-1,CSAKKQGAAGYEQYF
TRBJ2-1,TRBD2,TRBV15,CATSSPLAGGNNEQFF
TRBJ2-2,NA,TRBV29-1,CSVEVTAGELFF
TRBJ2-1,TRBD2,TRBV12-3/TRBV12-4,CASSLTKRLAGTYNEQFF
TRBJ2-5,TRBD2,TRBV27,CASSLLAGLSETQYF
TRBJ2-1,TRBD2,TRBV6-1,CASSEARLAGHNEQFF
TRBJ2-1,TRBD2,TRBV7-9,CASSLGTSGPSWEQFF
TRBJ1-1,NA,TRBV6-5,CASSYVGGTEAFF
TRBJ2-7,TRBD2,TRBV13,CASSLGSGRASYEQYF
TRBJ1-1,NA,TRBV27,CASTGGNTEAFF
TRBJ2-7,NA,TRBV2,CASRGASYEQYF
TRBJ2-5,TRBD2,TRBV7-2,CASSQSGIAAQYF
TRBJ2-1,TRBD2,TRBV27,CASGGSFGNEQFF
TRBJ2-1,NA,TRBV2,CASSESARGYNEQFF
TRBJ2-7,TRBD1,TRBV29-1,CSVDSGTGLVEDEHYF
TRBJ2-7,TRBD1,TRBV2,CASIRQGVSYEQYF
TRBJ2-7,TRBD2,TRBV20-1,CSAQIGASGEQYF
TRBJ1-5,NA,TRBV4-1,CASSHDGTWNQPQHF
TRBJ2-7,NA,TRBV5-1,CASSFGGGGPYEQYF
TRBJ2-2,TRBD2,TRBV10-2,CASSATSTRGGGELFF
TRBJ2-7,TRBD2,TRBV10-3,CAISGTLAGARDEQYF
TRBJ2-1,TRBD1,TRBV10-3,CAISRDRNEQFF
TRBJ2-1,NA,TRBV7-9,CASSGSDGRNFF
TRBJ2-3,TRBD1,TRBV12-3/TRBV12-4,CASSKQGAGTDTQYF